This T cell receptor (beta chain) was captured by sequencing in a study of blood T cell repertoires in COVID-19. Turning to the study itself: The cDNA or gDNA used as material had been derived from T cells, B-cell-depleted T cells, or PBMCs.

Recruitment covered about 26 US areas and drew participants whose ages spanned roughly 18 to 100 years. Trimming took off 6 bases at V and 2 bases at J, with 10 bases between the two ends. There are 13 residues in the CDR3. Germline loops: CDR1 MDHEN, CDR2 SYDVKM. This clone has a single count. The assay was immunoSEQ multiplex PCR, and TCRdb's table has in-frame clones only and misses some. This sample carries about 190,000 clones, roughly 82% of them seen once, and the ten largest clones take 4.5% to 7%. The J gene is TRBJ1-2, the V gene TRBV28; perhaps TRBD1 as D (6 bases). The sample was PBMCs or T cells enriched from blood (not recorded which). This clonotype was obtained from a middle-aged man with acute COVID-19. The CDR3, as DNA: TGTGCCAGCAGAATAGGACAGAACTATGGCTACACCTTC. Amino acid sequence: CASRIGQNYGYTF.